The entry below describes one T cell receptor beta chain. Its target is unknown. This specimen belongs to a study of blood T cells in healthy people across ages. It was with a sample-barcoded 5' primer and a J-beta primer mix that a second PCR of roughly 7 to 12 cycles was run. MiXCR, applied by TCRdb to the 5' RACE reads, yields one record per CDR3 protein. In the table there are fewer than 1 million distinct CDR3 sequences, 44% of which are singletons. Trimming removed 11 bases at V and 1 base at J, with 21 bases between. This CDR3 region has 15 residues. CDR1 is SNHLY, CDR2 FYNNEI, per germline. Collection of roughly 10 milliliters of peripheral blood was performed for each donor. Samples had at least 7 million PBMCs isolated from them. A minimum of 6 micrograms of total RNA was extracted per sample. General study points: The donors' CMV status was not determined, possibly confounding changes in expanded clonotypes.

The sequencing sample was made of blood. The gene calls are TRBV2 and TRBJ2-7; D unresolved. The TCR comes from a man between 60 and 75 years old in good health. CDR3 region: CAHSETRVVSYEQYF. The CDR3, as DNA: TGTGCCCACAGTGAAACACGGGTCGTATCCTACGAGCAGTACTTC.